This TCR beta chain was observed in a study of beta chain features in type 1 diabetes. Study outcomes and limitations: Shortening of TCRB CDR3s, moderate but significant, appeared in all four CD4+ subsets of Type 1 diabetes patients.

Germline V gene sequence: CDR1 SGDLS, CDR2 YYNGEE. The CDR3 contains 17 residues. With 2 bases clipped from V and 3 bases from J, the junction kept 11 bases outside the gene matches. About this clone itself: What it binds is not known.

The study reverse transcribed the entire isolated RNA, so it sequenced expressed TCRB transcripts. Generated by immunoSEQ multiplex PCR, the TCRdb table keeps only in-frame clones and is missing some. The profile shows under 250,000 clones, around 13% of them singletons. What was sequenced was naive CD4+ T cells from blood. This clonotype originated in a man younger than 45 with type 1 diabetes. The genes are TRBV9 and TRBJ2-3, with TRBD1 identical over 8 bases. CDR3 DNA: TGTGCCAGCAGCGTTAGCTCCGACAGGGGACGGACAGATACGCAGTATTTT. This encodes CASSVSSDRGRTDTQYF.